The 30 T cell receptor beta chains listed next were all sequenced from one sample in a study of blood T cell repertoires in COVID-19. The table came from immunoSEQ multiplex PCR; TCRdb's copy has only in-frame clones and leaves some out. Altogether some 260,000 clones are present, roughly 88% being singletons, with the ten largest covering over 1.1%. The material sequenced was peripheral blood. The receptors shown here come from an older man with acute or convalescent COVID-19.

This rearrangement joins TRBV12-3 or TRBV12-4 to TRBJ1-5; D ambiguous. Trimming stripped 3 bases from V and 3 bases from J, with 3 bases between. The CDR3 is 12 residues long. The DNA for the CDR3 is TGTGCCAGCAGTTTTAACAATCAGCCCCAGCATTTT. This sequence encodes CASSFNNQPQHF.

The chain couples TRBV6-1 to TRBJ1-5, with no clear D. Trimming left V 1 base short and J 4 bases short, with 11 bases between. In germline, CDR1 is MNHNS, CDR2 SASEGT. CDR3 size: 15 residues. The CDR3 loop reads CASSEVRGWNQPQHF. The DNA of the CDR3 is TGTGCCAGCAGTGAAGTCCGCGGGTGGAATCAGCCCCAGCATTTT.

The V and J genes are TRBV2 and TRBJ2-1, with 7 bases fitting TRBD2. Germline lookup yields CDR1 SNHLY and CDR2 FYNNEI. V gave up 3 bases and J gave up 7 bases; unmatched junction bases: 15. This CDR3 has 17 residues. CDR3 sequence: CASSDGSGTDAGNEQFF. CDR3 DNA sequence: TGTGCCAGCAGTGACGGGAGCGGGACTGATGCTGGGAATGAGCAGTTCTTC. The whole variable domain, remainder taken from reference TRBV2 and TRBJ2-1, is EPEVTQTPSHQVTQMGQEVILRCVPISNHLYFYWYRQILGQKVEFLVSFYNNEISEKSEIFDDQFSVERPDGSNFTLKIRSTKLEDSAMYFCASSDGSGTDAGNEQFFGPGTRLTVL.

V gene TRBV18 combines with J gene TRBJ2-7; TRBD2 might be the D (6 bases). CDR3 length: 15 amino acids. The V and J ends lost 4 bases and 6 bases respectively, with 19 bases between them. Per the germline V gene, CDR1 is KGHSH and CDR2 is LQKENI. The CDR3, as DNA: TGTGCCAGCTCACGCGCGGGGCCCACAGTCGCCGAGCAGTACTTC. Its translation: CASSRAGPTVAEQYF.

V is TRBV18 and J is TRBJ2-4, with D uncertain. The CDR3 contains 16 residues. Germline-derived CDR1 and CDR2 are KGHSH and LQKENI. The germline V and J ends were trimmed by 6 bases and 0 bases, with 15 bases remaining between them. The CDR3 loop reads CASSLTVPLAKNIQYF. CDR3 coding DNA: TGTGCCAGCTCCCTTACAGTTCCCCTAGCCAAAAACATTCAGTACTTC. Full variable domain (rest looked up from reference TRBV18 and TRBJ2-4): NAGVMQNPRHLVRRRGQEARLRCSPMKGHSHVYWYRQLPEEGLKFMVYLQKENIIDESGMPKERFSAEFPKEGPSILRIQQVVRGDSAAYFCASSLTVPLAKNIQYFGAGTRLSVL.

V usage is TRBV5-3 and J usage is TRBJ2-1; TRBD1 is a possible D gene (5 bases). TRBV5-3 is an open reading frame, and its role is uncertain. CDR3 size: 16 residues. V lost 4 bases and J lost 6, with 20 bases in between. CDR3 amino acids: CARSLPPGNYCNEQFF. The CDR3, as DNA: TGTGCCAGAAGCCTACCACCAGGGAATTATTGCAATGAGCAGTTCTTC.

In DNA, the CDR3 is TGCAGTGCTAGTAGACAGGGAATGGATTCCGAAAAACTGTTTTTT. Translation gives CSASRQGMDSEKLFF. The chain combines TRBV20-1 with TRBJ1-4; 7 bases align to TRBD1. Germline CDR1 is DFQATT and CDR2 is SNEGSKA (reference sequence). The CDR3 runs to 15 residues. The V segment lost 3 bases and the J segment 8 bases; nucleotides outside the gene matches: 12.

The chain links TRBV7-8 to TRBJ1-6; D not resolved. Trimming removed 2 bases at V and 7 bases at J, with 9 bases between. Germline lookup yields CDR1 SGHVS and CDR2 FQNEAQ. The CDR3 runs 14 residues. The CDR3 is CASSLSAANSPLHF. The CDR3, as DNA: TGTGCCAGCAGCTTAAGTGCAGCGAATTCACCCCTCCACTTT.

The chain's CDR3 is CASSIEGGTGANQPQHF. DNA of the CDR3: TGTGCCAGTAGTATAGAAGGCGGGACAGGGGCCAATCAGCCCCAGCATTTT. The V and J genes are TRBV19 and TRBJ1-5; TRBD1 aligns across 10 bases. The V and J ends lost 0 bases and 3 bases, in that order; junction bases with no gene match: 5. The CDR3 consists of 17 residues. The V gene's germline CDR1 is LNHDA and CDR2 SQIVND (reference sequence). Supplemented by reference TRBV19 and TRBJ1-5, the full variable domain reads DGGITQSPKYLFRKEGQNVTLSCEQNLNHDAMYWYRQDPGQGLRLIYYSQIVNDFQKGDIAEGYSVSREKKESFPLTVTSAQKNPTAFYLCASSIEGGTGANQPQHFGDGTRLSIL.

J is TRBJ2-5 and V is TRBV7-2, with 11 positions matching TRBD1. The CDR3 is 14 residues long. V lost 5 bases and J lost 4; bases outside the gene matches: 3. CDR1 is SGHTA and CDR2 is FQGNSA in the germline V gene. CDR3 nucleotides: TGTGCCAGCAGCAGGACAGGGGGCCGAGAGACCCAGTACTTC. Its protein is CASSRTGGRETQYF.

The chain recombines TRBV12-3 or TRBV12-4 with TRBJ2-7; weak D call: TRBD2 (6 bases). V was pared by 6 bases and J by 2 bases, with 11 bases between. The CDR3 has 13 residues. CDR3 amino acids: CASSPGVTYEQYF. CDR3 bases: TGTGCCAGCAGCCCGGGGGTTACCTACGAGCAGTACTTC.

V and J are TRBV2 and TRBJ2-7; 7 nucleotides line up with TRBD1. Germline values: CDR1 SNHLY, CDR2 FYNNEI. The CDR3 sequence is 13 residues long. V shed 4 bases and J 9 bases; nucleotides not matched to a gene: 9. The CDR3 nucleotides are TGTGCCAGCAGTGTGGGACAGCGGTCCGTGCAGTACTTC. This translates into CASSVGQRSVQYF.

The CDR3 sequence: CSVEDPGKGTDTQYF. CDR3 DNA sequence: TGCAGCGTTGAAGATCCGGGAAAAGGCACAGATACGCAGTATTTT. The chain joins TRBV29-1 to TRBJ2-3; a weak D match, TRBD2 (5 bases). Trimming took 0 bases from V and 1 from J, leaving 11 bases between them. This CDR3 has 15 residues. The germline V gene encodes CDR1 SQVTM and CDR2 ANQGSEA.

The rearrangement joins TRBV28 to TRBJ1-1, with D possibly TRBD1 on 6 matching bases. In germline, CDR1 is MDHEN, CDR2 SYDVKM. The CDR3 totals 15 residues. Trimming cost V 2 bases and J 4 bases, with 14 bases left between them. The chain's CDR3 is CASSLPRGGGTEAFF. The DNA of the CDR3 is TGTGCCAGCAGTTTACCAAGGGGAGGGGGCACTGAAGCTTTCTTT.

The chain recombines TRBV7-6 with TRBJ1-1; D call uncertain. V shed 4 bases and J shed 0 bases, with 12 bases lying between them. The CDR3 consists of 15 residues. The V gene's germline CDR1 is SGHVS and CDR2 FNYEAQ. CDR3 region: CASSSGLSMNTEAFF. In nucleotides, the CDR3 is TGTGCCAGCAGCTCAGGACTGTCCATGAACACTGAAGCTTTCTTT.

V and J are TRBV4-1 and TRBJ2-1; D unresolved. Between the trimmed V and J ends, which lost 0 bases and 3 bases, there was a span of 12 bases. Germline-derived CDR1 and CDR2 are MGHRA and YSYEKL. There are 16 residues in the CDR3. The CDR3 is CASSQDSRGVYNEQFF. CDR3 bases: TGCGCCAGCAGCCAAGATTCCCGCGGAGTCTACAATGAGCAGTTCTTC.

This chain joins TRBV4-1 and TRBJ2-5; perhaps TRBD1 as D (5 bases). CDR1 is MGHRA and CDR2 is YSYEKL in the germline V gene. Trimming removed 3 bases from V and 5 bases from J, with 10 bases in between. The CDR3 has 13 amino acids. The CDR3 loop is CASSQGRLETQYF. Written as DNA, the CDR3 is TGCGCCAGCAGCCAGGGGCGTCTGGAGACCCAGTACTTC.

The V call is TRBV2, the J call TRBJ1-1, with 8 bases aligning to TRBD1. The CDR3 length is 18 residues. Looked up from germline, CDR1 is SNHLY and CDR2 is FYNNEI. V lost 6 bases to trimming and J lost 4 bases; unmatched junction nucleotides: 19. CDR3 in amino acids: CASSHLRGQGGIGTEAFF. For the CDR3, the DNA is TGTGCCAGCAGCCATCTCCGAGGACAGGGTGGGATAGGCACTGAAGCTTTCTTT.

The V gene is TRBV5-1, the J gene TRBJ2-2, with D possibly TRBD2 on 6 matching bases. The CDR3 totals 14 residues. V lost 0 bases and J 7 bases, leaving 10 bases between the germline ends. Per the germline V gene, CDR1 is SGHRS and CDR2 is YFSETQ. CDR3 DNA: TGCGCCAGCAGCTTGGAGGTGGAGGGCGGGGAGCTGTTTTTT. Translated: CASSLEVEGGELFF.

This chain links TRBV5-1 with TRBJ2-1; 7 nucleotides agree with TRBD2. This CDR3 comprises 19 residues. J lost 6 bases, V lost 1 base, and 19 bases had no gene match. From germline, CDR1 is SGHRS and CDR2 YFSETQ. The CDR3 here is CASSLPGFDLGRGFNEQFF. The DNA of the CDR3 is TGCGCCAGCAGCTTGCCGGGATTCGATTTAGGGAGGGGTTTCAATGAGCAGTTCTTC.

The chain uses TRBV7-3 and TRBJ2-1; possible D gene TRBD1, 6 bases. Germline CDR1 reads SGHTA; CDR2 reads FQGTGA. The V and J ends lost 2 bases and 7 bases respectively, with 12 bases between them. CDR3 length: 14 amino acids. The CDR3 DNA sequence: TGTGCCAGCAGCTTACTGGGGGCTGGGAATGAGCAGTTCTTC. It specifies CASSLLGAGNEQFF. The whole variable domain, filled in from reference TRBV7-3 and TRBJ2-1, reads GAGVSQTPSNKVTEKGKYVELRCDPISGHTALYWYRQSLGQGPEFLIYFQGTGAADDSGLPNDRFFAVRPEGSVSTLKIQRTERGDSAVYLCASSLLGAGNEQFFGPGTRLTVL.

The chain joins TRBV6-5 to TRBJ2-1; TRBD1 might be the D (6 bases). V lost 2 bases and J lost 5, with 10 bases in between. Germline CDR1 MNHEY, CDR2 SVGAGI. The CDR3 consists of 14 residues. The CDR3 is CASSYRQGNNEQFF. The CDR3 coding sequence is TGTGCCAGCAGTTACCGGCAGGGGAACAATGAGCAGTTCTTC.

This chain connects TRBV12-5 to TRBJ2-3; TRBD2 matches at 9 bases. The germline gives CDR1 LGHNT, CDR2 FRNRAP. The CDR3 runs 16 residues. The ends lost 3 bases at V and 4 bases at J; junction bases unmatched: 8. CDR3 nucleotides: TGTGCTAGTGGTTTTGGGCCTAGCGGGACTCCAGATACGCAGTATTTT. It encodes CASGFGPSGTPDTQYF. Full variable domain (missing parts from reference TRBV12-5 and TRBJ2-3): DARVTQTPRHKVTEMGQEVTMRCQPILGHNTVFWYRQTMMQGLELLAYFRNRAPLDDSGMPKDRFSAEMPDATLATLKIQPSEPRDSAVYFCASGFGPSGTPDTQYFGPGTRLTVL.

The gene calls are TRBV6-6 and TRBJ1-2; TRBD1 is a possible D gene (5 bases). CDR3 size: 13 residues. V was cut by 2 bases and J by 6 bases, with 10 bases left in between. Germline values: CDR1 MNHNY, CDR2 SVGAGI (reference sequence). The CDR3 sequence is CASSYPGKDGYTF. The DNA of the CDR3 is TGTGCCAGCAGTTACCCAGGGAAGGATGGCTACACCTTC.

Of note for this clone: Relative to the germline gene, one junction end is altered; a read error may explain this. The rearrangement joins TRBV28 to TRBJ2-7; D might be TRBD2 (8 bases). The germline CDR1 and CDR2 sequences are MDHEN and SYDVKM. This CDR3 has 16 amino acids. CDR3 region: CASCFPGGGSRGGQYF. As DNA, the CDR3 is TGTGCCAGCTGTTTCCCGGGAGGGGGCTCTAGGGGCGGGCAGTACTTC.

This clone was found a few times. The V call is TRBV4-1, the J call TRBJ1-5, with a weak D call TRBD1 (5 bases). CDR3 length: 16 amino acids. Germline values: CDR1 MGHRA, CDR2 YSYEKL. V was cut by 0 bases and J by 9 bases, with 18 bases left in between. Written as DNA, the CDR3 is TGCGCCAGCAGCCAAGAGTCGTCCGGACAACCTAGGCCCCAGCATTTT. Translating gives CASSQESSGQPRPQHF.

This chain links TRBV3-1 (or the pseudogene TRBV3-2) with TRBJ2-7; D call uncertain. Germline assignment: CDR1 LGHDT and CDR2 YNNKEL (reference sequence). The V end lost 5 bases, the J end lost 2 bases, and 7 bases lay between the germline ends. The CDR3 totals 12 residues. The chain's CDR3 is CASSSNTYEQYF. CDR3 in DNA: TGTGCCAGCAGCTCCAACACCTACGAGCAGTACTTC.

V gene TRBV7-8 combines with J gene TRBJ2-5; a weak D match, TRBD1 (6 bases). This CDR3 has 13 amino acids. Trimming stripped 5 bases from V and 2 bases from J, with 9 bases between. Germline CDR1 SGHVS, CDR2 FQNEAQ. The CDR3 DNA is TGTGCCAGCAGCCGGACAGAGCAAGAGACCCAGTACTTC. Protein: CASSRTEQETQYF.

The chain recombines TRBV9 with TRBJ2-1; TRBD2 matches 10 bases. This CDR3 spans 18 amino acids. CDR1 is SGDLS and CDR2 is YYNGEE in the germline V gene. The trim removed 2 bases at V and 4 bases at J, leaving 12 bases unmatched. CDR3 nucleotide sequence: TGTGCCAGCAGCGTCAGAGCATCTAGCGGGAGCGGATACAATGAGCAGTTCTTC. This codes for CASSVRASSGSGYNEQFF.

The chain uses TRBV6-2 or TRBV6-3 and TRBJ2-7; D is uncertain. Looked up from germline, CDR1 is MNHEY and CDR2 is SVGEGT. V was cut by 8 bases and J by 2 bases, with 16 bases left in between. The CDR3 has 14 amino acids. The CDR3 loop reads CASCPSSPPYEQYF. CDR3 sequence (DNA): TGTGCCAGCTGCCCTTCTTCCCCTCCCTACGAGCAGTACTTC.